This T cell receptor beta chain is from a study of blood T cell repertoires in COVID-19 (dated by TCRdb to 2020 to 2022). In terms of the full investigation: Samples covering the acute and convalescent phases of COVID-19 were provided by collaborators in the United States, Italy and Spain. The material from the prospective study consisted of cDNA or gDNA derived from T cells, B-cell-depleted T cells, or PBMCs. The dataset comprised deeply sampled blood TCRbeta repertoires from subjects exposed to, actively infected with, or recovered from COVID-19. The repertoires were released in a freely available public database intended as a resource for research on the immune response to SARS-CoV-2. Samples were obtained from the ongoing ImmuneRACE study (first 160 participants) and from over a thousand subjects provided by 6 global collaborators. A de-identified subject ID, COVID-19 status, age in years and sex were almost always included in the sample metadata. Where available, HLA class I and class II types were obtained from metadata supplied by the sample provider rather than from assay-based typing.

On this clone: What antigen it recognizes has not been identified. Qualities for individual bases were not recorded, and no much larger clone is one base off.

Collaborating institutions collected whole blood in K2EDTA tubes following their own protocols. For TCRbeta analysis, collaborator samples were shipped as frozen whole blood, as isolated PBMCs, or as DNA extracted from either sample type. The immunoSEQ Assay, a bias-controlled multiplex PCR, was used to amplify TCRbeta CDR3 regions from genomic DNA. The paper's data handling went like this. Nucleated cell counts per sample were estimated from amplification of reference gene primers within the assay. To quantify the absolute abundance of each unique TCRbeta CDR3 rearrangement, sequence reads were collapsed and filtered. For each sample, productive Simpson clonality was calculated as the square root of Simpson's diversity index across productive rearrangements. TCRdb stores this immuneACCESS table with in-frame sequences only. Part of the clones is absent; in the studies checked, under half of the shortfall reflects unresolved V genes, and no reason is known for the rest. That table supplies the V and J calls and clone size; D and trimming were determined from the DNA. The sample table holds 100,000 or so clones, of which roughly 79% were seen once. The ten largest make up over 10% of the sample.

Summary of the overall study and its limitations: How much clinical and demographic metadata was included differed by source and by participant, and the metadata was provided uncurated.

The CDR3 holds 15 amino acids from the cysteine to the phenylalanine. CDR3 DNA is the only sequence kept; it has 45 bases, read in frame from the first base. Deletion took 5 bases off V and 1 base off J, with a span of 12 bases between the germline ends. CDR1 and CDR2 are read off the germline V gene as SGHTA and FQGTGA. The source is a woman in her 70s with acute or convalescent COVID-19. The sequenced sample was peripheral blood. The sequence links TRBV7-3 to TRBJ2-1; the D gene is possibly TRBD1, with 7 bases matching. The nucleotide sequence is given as TGTGCCAGCAGCACCCAGGGGGGATCCTACAATGAGCAGTTCTTC. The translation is CASSTQGGSYNEQFF.